These T cell receptor beta chains were read from a single sample in a study of cytomegalovirus exposure and HLA in healthy donors. The table came from immunoSEQ multiplex PCR; TCRdb's copy has only in-frame clones and leaves some out. The repertoire includes around 220,000 clones, 65% to 80% of them detected once, and 0.2% to 0.25% sits in the top ten. The sequenced material came from PBMCs. Receptors originate from a girl aged 2 to 9 in good health and CMV-seronegative. Both conserved end residues are part of each CDR3. The D gene is left open where the match is weak. Size values are once, few and many counts, or a class for expanded clones, and some rows have none.

TRBJ1-1 | 13 | - | once | TRBV2 | CASTMNPNTEAFF | TGTGCCAGCACTATGAACCCGAACACTGAAGCTTTCTTT
TRBJ2-1 | 15 | - | - | TRBV5-1 | CASSLGGGDLHEQFF | TGCGCCAGCAGCTTAGGAGGGGGCGATCTCCACGAGCAGTTCTTC
TRBJ2-7 | 12 | - | - | TRBV30 | CAWSLLASEQYF | TGTGCCTGGAGTCTTCTAGCGAGCGAGCAGTACTTC
TRBJ2-2 | 14 | - | - | TRBV19 | CASSIYEGTGELFF | TGTGCCAGTAGTATTTATGAGGGAACCGGGGAGCTGTTTTTT
TRBJ2-3 | 17 | TRBD1 | - | TRBV2 | CASSAVYGTGPTDTQYF | TGTGCCAGCAGCGCAGTGTACGGGACAGGGCCCACAGATACGCAGTATTTT
TRBJ1-5 | 14 | - | - | TRBV5-6 | CASSLAGSNQPQHF | TGTGCCAGCAGCTTGGCCGGTTCCAATCAGCCCCAGCATTTT
TRBJ2-1 | 16 | - | - | TRBV19 | CASSIGGGQVLNEQFF | TGTGCCAGTAGTATTGGGGGGGGACAGGTCTTGAATGAGCAGTTCTTC
TRBJ2-7 | 15 | TRBD1 | - | TRBV6-5 | CASSRTGDLEDEQYF | TGTGCCAGCAGCCGGACAGGGGACCTCGAAGACGAGCAGTACTTC
TRBJ2-7 | 13 | TRBD1 | - | TRBV5-5 | CASSLGTGIEQYF | TGTGCCAGCAGCCTTGGGACAGGGATTGAGCAGTACTTC
TRBJ2-7 | 13 | - | - | TRBV29-1 | CSVDGENSYEQYF | TGCAGCGTTGACGGAGAGAACTCCTACGAGCAGTACTTC
TRBJ2-3 | 17 | - | once | TRBV21-1 | CASSRRNLAGDPYTQYF | TGTGCCAGCAGCCGACGAAATTTAGCGGGAGATCCGTATACGCAGTATTTT
TRBJ1-2 | 16 | - | - | TRBV2 | CASSDPRQASNYGYTF | TGTGCCAGCAGTGACCCTCGACAGGCATCTAACTATGGCTACACCTTC
TRBJ1-5 | 15 | - | - | TRBV5-1 | CASSLSGVSNQPQHF | TGCGCCAGCAGCTTGTCAGGGGTTAGCAATCAGCCCCAGCATTTT
TRBJ1-2 | 15 | TRBD1 | - | TRBV6-5 | CASSYRDRGIYGYTF | TGTGCCAGCAGTTATCGTGACAGGGGGATATATGGCTACACCTTC
TRBJ1-1 | 13 | - | - | TRBV7-6 | CASSLTENTEAFF | TGTGCCAGCAGCTTGACAGAGAACACTGAAGCTTTCTTT
TRBJ2-2 | 15 | - | once | TRBV2 | CASSRWGETTGELFF | TGTGCCAGCAGTAGGTGGGGGGAGACCACCGGGGAGCTGTTTTTT
TRBJ2-7 | 16 | TRBD2 | - | TRBV2 | CASSAPGLAGVEEQYF | TGTGCCAGCAGTGCCCCGGGACTAGCGGGAGTGGAAGAGCAGTACTTC
TRBJ1-2 | 13 | - | - | TRBV6-1 | CASDRTGVGGYTF | TGTGCCAGCGACCGGACGGGAGTCGGAGGCTACACCTTC
TRBJ2-3 | 13 | - | - | TRBV12-5 | CASGLVRADTQYF | TGTGCTAGTGGTTTGGTCCGGGCAGATACGCAGTATTTT
TRBJ1-2 | 15 | - | - | TRBV18 | CASSPEAGTRVKSLF | TGTGCCAGCTCACCAGAGGCGGGGACCCGAGTGAAGAGCCTCTTC
TRBJ1-1 | 11 | - | - | TRBV29-1 | CSVAAATEAFF | TGCAGCGTAGCGGCCGCGACTGAAGCTTTCTTT
TRBJ1-2 | 13 | - | - | TRBV5-1 | CASSSRTFYGYTF | TGCGCCAGCAGCTCCCGTACATTCTATGGCTACACCTTC
TRBJ1-1 | 21 | - | once | TRBV9 | CASSVPKSQGYSDVPNTEAFF | TGTGCCAGCAGCGTACCTAAATCGCAGGGTTACTCTGATGTTCCGAACACTGAAGCTTTCTTT
TRBJ2-2 | 18 | TRBD2 | once | TRBV7-2 | CASSLSGWEGPRTGELFF | TGTGCCAGCAGCTTATCGGGTTGGGAGGGCCCTAGGACCGGGGAGCTGTTTTTT
TRBJ2-2 | 16 | TRBD2 | - | TRBV6-6 | CASSYSSGAYTGELFF | TGTGCCAGCAGTTACTCAAGCGGGGCCTACACCGGGGAGCTGTTTTTT
TRBJ2-7 | 14 | - | few | TRBV15 | CATSRANRRYEQYF | TGTGCCACCAGCAGAGCGAACAGGCGCTACGAGCAGTACTTC
TRBJ2-2 | 15 | - | once | TRBV5-1 | CASSFFDRDTGELFF | TGCGCCAGCAGCTTTTTCGACCGGGACACCGGGGAGCTGTTTTTT
TRBJ1-1 | 17 | - | - | TRBV4-1 | CASSQDRAGIGNTEAFF | TGCGCCAGCAGCCAAGACAGGGCAGGAATAGGAAACACTGAAGCTTTCTTT
TRBJ2-7 | 13 | - | - | TRBV6-5 | CASSYSAGGEQYF | TGTGCCAGCAGTTACTCGGCGGGCGGGGAGCAGTACTTC
TRBJ2-2 | 14 | - | - | TRBV19 | CASGGWIGTGELFF | TGTGCCAGTGGAGGATGGATCGGGACAGGGGAGCTGTTTTTT
TRBJ2-5 | 15 | TRBD1 | - | TRBV19 | CASSMIWDRGETQYF | TGTGCCAGTAGTATGATCTGGGACAGGGGAGAGACCCAGTACTTC
TRBJ2-1 | 16 | TRBD2 | - | TRBV7-6 | CASSLVLAGSYNEQFF | TGTGCCAGCAGCTTAGTGCTAGCGGGGTCGTACAATGAGCAGTTCTTC
TRBJ2-1 | 11 | - | - | TRBV20-1 | CSAYLNTGQFF | TGCAGTGCTTACCTTAATACTGGGCAGTTCTTC
TRBJ1-5 | 15 | - | - | TRBV27 | CASSLFGGSNQPQHF | TGTGCCAGCAGTTTATTCGGGGGTAGCAATCAGCCCCAGCATTTT
TRBJ1-1 | 13 | - | - | TRBV19 | CASSITRNTEAFF | TGTGCCAGTAGTATAACGCGGAACACTGAAGCTTTCTTT
TRBJ2-1 | 14 | - | - | TRBV2 | CASNQGGLVNEQFF | TGTGCCAGCAATCAGGGAGGCCTTGTGAATGAGCAGTTCTTC
TRBJ2-3 | 16 | - | - | TRBV9 | CASSVGVGESTDTQYF | TGTGCCAGCAGCGTAGGAGTGGGAGAAAGCACAGATACGCAGTATTTT
TRBJ1-2 | 14 | - | - | TRBV6-5 | CASSLQERNYGYTF | TGTGCCAGCAGTCTACAGGAAAGGAATTATGGCTACACCTTC
TRBJ2-1 | 14 | TRBD1 | - | TRBV25-1 | CASPHGQALDEQFF | TGTGCCAGCCCACATGGACAGGCTCTGGATGAGCAGTTCTTC
TRBJ2-5 | 15 | - | - | TRBV9 | CASSVGARQQETQYF | TGTGCCAGCAGCGTAGGGGCCAGGCAACAAGAGACCCAGTACTTC
TRBJ2-1 | 18 | TRBD2 | - | TRBV28 | CASSSRGLAGSSYNEQFF | TGTGCCAGCAGTTCTAGGGGACTAGCGGGTAGCTCCTACAATGAGCAGTTCTTC
TRBJ1-6 | 15 | - | - | TRBV6-4 | CASSASDSYNSPLHF | TGTGCCAGCAGTGCTTCGGACAGCTATAATTCACCCCTCCACTTT